Ten or more counts support the clone carrying this TCR beta chain. The study included ophthalmopathy patients with Clinical Activity Score at least 3, NOSPECS grade at least 4 and duration under 3 months. This sample is drawn from a study of T cells in Graves' hyperthyroidism and ophthalmopathy. The TCR beta CDR3 regions underwent amplification using RNA transcripts as the source. The primer set for the first-round RT-PCR of the TCR CDR3 was HTBI. TCRdb re-called the multiplex PCR reads through MiXCR, storing one row per CDR3 protein. The table includes about 460,000 distinct CDR3 sequences, around a fifth detected once. The sample taken for sequencing was blood. This sequence originates from a woman in her 70s with Graves' ophthalmopathy.

In DNA form, the CDR3 reads TGCGCCAGCAGCTTGGGGGGGACGCGAAACACTGAAGCTTTCTTT. Translating it yields CASSLGGTRNTEAFF. The chain couples TRBV5-1 to TRBJ1-1; TRBD1 might be the D (5 bases). Germline V CDR1 and CDR2: SGHRS, YFSETQ. V lost 0 bases and J lost 2, with 11 bases in between. The CDR3 spans 15 residues.